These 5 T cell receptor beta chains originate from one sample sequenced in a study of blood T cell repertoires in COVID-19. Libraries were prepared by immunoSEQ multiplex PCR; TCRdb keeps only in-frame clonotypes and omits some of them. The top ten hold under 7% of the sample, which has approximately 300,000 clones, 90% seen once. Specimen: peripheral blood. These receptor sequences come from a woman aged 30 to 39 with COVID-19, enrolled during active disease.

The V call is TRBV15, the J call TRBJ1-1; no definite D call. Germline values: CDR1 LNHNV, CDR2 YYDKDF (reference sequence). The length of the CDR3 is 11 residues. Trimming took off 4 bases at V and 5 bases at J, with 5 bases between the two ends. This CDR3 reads CATSTRTEAFF. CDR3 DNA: TGTGCCACCAGCACACGGACTGAAGCTTTCTTT.

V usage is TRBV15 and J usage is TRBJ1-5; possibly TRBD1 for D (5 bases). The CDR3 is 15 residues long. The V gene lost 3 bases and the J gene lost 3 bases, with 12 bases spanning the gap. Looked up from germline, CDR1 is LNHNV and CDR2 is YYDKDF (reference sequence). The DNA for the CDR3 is TGTGCCACCAGCAGGGACATGAAAGACAATCAGCCCCAGCATTTT. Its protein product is CATSRDMKDNQPQHF.

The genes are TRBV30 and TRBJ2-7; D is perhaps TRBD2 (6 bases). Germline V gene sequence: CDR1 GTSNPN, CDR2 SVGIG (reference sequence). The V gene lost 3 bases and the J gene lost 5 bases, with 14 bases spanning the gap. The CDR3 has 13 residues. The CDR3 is CAWSPGVPNEQYF. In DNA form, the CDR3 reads TGTGCCTGGAGCCCGGGGGTGCCCAACGAGCAGTACTTC.

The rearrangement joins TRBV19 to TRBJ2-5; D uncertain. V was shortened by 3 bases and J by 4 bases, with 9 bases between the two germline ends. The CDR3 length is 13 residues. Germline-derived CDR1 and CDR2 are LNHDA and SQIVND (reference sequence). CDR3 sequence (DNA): TGTGCCAGTAGTATGAGCCCGAGAGAGACCCAGTACTTC. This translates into CASSMSPRETQYF.

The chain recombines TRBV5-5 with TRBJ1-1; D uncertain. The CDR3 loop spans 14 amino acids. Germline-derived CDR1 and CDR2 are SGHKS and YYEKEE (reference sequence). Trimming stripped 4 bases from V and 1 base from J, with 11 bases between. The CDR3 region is CASSIHTENTEAFF. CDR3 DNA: TGTGCCAGCAGCATACACACAGAGAACACTGAAGCTTTCTTT.